This T cell receptor (beta chain) was sequenced during a study of blood T cell repertoires in COVID-19. Study-level information: The analysed material was cDNA or gDNA that came from T cells, B-cell-depleted T cells, or PBMCs.

This clone appeared a few times. In germline, CDR1 is SGHTA, CDR2 FQGNSA. The V end was cut by 4 bases, the J end by 5 bases, with 14 bases between. This CDR3 has 14 amino acids. The assay was immunoSEQ multiplex PCR, and TCRdb's table has in-frame clones only and misses some. The sample holds some 87,000 clones, 85% to 95% seen once. The chain is built from TRBV7-2 and TRBJ2-5; weak D call: TRBD2 (6 bases). The TCR originated in a woman aged 60-75 years with active COVID-19. Sequencing was carried out using peripheral blood. The CDR3 sequence is CASSSQGGGETQYF. The CDR3, as DNA: TGTGCCAGCAGCTCCCAGGGTGGAGGGGAGACCCAGTACTTC.